One T cell receptor (beta chain) is described in this entry. The CDR3 consists of 14 residues. The trim removed 8 bases at V and 5 bases at J, leaving 8 bases unmatched. The V gene's germline CDR1 is MNHEY and CDR2 SMNVEV (reference sequence). In the original processing: Amplification from reference gene primers served as the basis for estimated nucleated cell counts. Here immunoSEQ multiplex PCR was the method, and the copy in TCRdb shows in-frame clones only, minus some. V and J calls and clone size are those listed in that table; D and trimming were worked out from the DNA. The sample holds 250,000 or so clones; approximately 89% are singletons and the top ten take roughly 4.5%. This sample was included in a study of blood T cell repertoires in COVID-19.

Sample: peripheral blood. The TCR was taken from a woman aged 40-49 years who had recovered from COVID-19. V and J are TRBV27 and TRBJ2-3, with 9 bases lining up with TRBD2. In DNA, the CDR3 is TGTGCCAGCGCTGGGACTAGCAATGTAGATACGCAGTATTTT. It is translated as CASAGTSNVDTQYF.